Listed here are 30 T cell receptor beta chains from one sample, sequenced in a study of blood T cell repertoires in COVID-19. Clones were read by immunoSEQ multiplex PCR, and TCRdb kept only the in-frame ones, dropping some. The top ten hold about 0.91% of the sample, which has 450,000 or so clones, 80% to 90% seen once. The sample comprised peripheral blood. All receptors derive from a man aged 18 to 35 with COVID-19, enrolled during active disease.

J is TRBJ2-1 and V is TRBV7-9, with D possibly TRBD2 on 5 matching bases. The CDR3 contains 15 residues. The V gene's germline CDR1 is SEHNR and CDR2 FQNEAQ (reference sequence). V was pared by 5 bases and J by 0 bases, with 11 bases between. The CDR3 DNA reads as TGTGCCAGCAGCCACGGGGAAAGCTCCTACAATGAGCAGTTCTTC. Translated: CASSHGESSYNEQFF.

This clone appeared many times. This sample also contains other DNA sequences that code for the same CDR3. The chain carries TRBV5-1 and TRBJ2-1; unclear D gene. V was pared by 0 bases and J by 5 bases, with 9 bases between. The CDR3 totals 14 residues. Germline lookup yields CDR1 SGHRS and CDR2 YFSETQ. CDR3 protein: CASSLAARDNEQFF. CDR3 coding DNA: TGCGCCAGCAGCTTGGCCGCACGGGACAATGAGCAGTTCTTC. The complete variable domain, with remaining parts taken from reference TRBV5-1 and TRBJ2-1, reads KAGVTQTPRYLIKTRGQQVTLSCSPISGHRSVSWYQQTPGQGLQFLFEYFSETQRNKGNFPGRFSGRQFSNSRSEMNVSTLELGDSALYLCASSLAARDNEQFFGPGTRLTVL.

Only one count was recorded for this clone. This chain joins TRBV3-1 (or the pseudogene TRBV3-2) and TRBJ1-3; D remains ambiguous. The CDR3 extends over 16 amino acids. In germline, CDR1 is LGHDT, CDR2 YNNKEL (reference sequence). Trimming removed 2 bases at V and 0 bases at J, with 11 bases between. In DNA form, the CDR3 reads TGTGCCAGCAGCCAACGAGACGGGAGCTCTGGAAACACCATATATTTT. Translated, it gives CASSQRDGSSGNTIYF.

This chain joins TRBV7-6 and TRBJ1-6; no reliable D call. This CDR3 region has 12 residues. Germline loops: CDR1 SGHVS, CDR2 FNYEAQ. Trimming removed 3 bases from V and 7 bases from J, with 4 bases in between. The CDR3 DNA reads TGTGCCAGCAGCTTTCAGAATTCACCCCTCCACTTT. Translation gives CASSFQNSPLHF.

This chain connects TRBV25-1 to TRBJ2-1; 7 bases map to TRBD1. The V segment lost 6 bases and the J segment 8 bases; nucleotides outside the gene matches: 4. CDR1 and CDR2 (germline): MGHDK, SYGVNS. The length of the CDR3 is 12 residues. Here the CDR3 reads CASSVTGDEQFF. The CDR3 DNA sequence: TGTGCCAGCAGCGTTACAGGGGATGAGCAGTTCTTC.

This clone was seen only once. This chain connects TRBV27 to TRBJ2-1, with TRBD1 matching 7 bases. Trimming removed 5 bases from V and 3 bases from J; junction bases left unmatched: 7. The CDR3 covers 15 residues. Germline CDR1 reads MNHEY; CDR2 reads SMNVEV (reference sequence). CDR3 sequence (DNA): TGTGCCAGCAGTCCCGGGACAGCTAACTACAATGAGCAGTTCTTC. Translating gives CASSPGTANYNEQFF.

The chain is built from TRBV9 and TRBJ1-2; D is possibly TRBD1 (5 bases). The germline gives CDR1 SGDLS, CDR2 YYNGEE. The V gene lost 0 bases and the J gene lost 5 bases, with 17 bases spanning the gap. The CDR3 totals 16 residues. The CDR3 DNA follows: TGTGCCAGCAGCGTAGAAATACACAGTGGGGGGTATGGCTACACCTTC. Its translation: CASSVEIHSGGYGYTF.

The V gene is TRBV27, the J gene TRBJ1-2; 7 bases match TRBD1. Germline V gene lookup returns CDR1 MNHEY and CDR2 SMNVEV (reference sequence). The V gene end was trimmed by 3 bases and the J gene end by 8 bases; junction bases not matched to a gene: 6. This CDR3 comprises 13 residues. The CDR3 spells CASSFSGTVGYTF. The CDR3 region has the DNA TGTGCCAGCAGTTTCTCCGGGACAGTGGGCTACACCTTC.

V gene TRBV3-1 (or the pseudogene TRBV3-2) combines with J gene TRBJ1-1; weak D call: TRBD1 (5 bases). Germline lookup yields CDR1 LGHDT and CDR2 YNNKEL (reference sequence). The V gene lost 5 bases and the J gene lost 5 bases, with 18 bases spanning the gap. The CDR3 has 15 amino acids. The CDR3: CASSYGEGRSTEAFF. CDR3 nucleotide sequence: TGTGCCAGCAGCTACGGGGAGGGGCGAAGTACTGAAGCTTTCTTT.

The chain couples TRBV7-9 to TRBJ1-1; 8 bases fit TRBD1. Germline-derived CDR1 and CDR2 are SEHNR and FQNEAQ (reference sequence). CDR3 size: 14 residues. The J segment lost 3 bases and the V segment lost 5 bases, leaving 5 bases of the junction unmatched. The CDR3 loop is CASSTQGADTEAFF. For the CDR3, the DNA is TGTGCCAGCAGCACGCAGGGGGCAGACACTGAAGCTTTCTTT.

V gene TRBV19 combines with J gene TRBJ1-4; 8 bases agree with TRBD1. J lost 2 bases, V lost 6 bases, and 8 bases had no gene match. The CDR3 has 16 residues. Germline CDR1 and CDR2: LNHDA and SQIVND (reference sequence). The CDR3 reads CASREDRASTNEKLFF. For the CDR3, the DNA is TGTGCCAGTAGGGAGGACAGGGCTTCGACTAATGAAAAACTGTTTTTT.

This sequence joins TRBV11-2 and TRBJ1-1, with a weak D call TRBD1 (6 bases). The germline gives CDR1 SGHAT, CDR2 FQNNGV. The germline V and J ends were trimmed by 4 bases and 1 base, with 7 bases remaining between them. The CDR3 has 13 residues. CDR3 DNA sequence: TGTGCCAGCAGCTGGGGACAGAACACTGAAGCTTTCTTT. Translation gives CASSWGQNTEAFF.

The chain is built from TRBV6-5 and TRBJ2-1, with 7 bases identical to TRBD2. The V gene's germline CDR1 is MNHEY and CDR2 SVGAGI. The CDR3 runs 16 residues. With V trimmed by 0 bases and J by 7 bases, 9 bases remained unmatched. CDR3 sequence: CASSYSRTFGGNEQFF. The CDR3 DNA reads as TGTGCCAGCAGTTACTCGAGGACATTCGGGGGGAATGAGCAGTTCTTC.

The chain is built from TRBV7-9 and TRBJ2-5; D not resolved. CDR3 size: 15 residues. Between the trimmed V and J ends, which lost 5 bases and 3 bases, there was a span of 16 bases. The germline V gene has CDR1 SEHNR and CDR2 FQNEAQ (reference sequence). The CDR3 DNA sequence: TGTGCCAGCAGCATCCTCGGTGTCCCGGAAGAGACCCAGTACTTC. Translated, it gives CASSILGVPEETQYF.

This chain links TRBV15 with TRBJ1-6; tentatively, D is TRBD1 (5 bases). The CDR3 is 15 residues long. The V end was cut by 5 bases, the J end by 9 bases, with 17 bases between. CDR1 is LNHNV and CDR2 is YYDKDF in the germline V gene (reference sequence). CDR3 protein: CATSVRAQGSSPLHF. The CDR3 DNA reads TGTGCCACCAGCGTCCGGGCCCAGGGAAGTTCACCCCTCCACTTT.

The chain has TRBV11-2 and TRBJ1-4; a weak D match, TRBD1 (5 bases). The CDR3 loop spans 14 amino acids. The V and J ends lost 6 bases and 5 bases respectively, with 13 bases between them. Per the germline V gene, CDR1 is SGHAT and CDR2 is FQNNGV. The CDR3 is CASSSDRRNEKLFF. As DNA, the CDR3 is TGTGCCAGCAGTTCCGACAGAAGGAATGAAAAACTGTTTTTT. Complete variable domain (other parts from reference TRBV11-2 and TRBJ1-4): EAGVAQSPRYKIIEKRQSVAFWCNPISGHATLYWYQQILGQGPKLLIQFQNNGVVDDSQLPKDRFSAERLKGVDSTLKIQPAKLEDSAVYLCASSSDRRNEKLFFGSGTQLSVL.

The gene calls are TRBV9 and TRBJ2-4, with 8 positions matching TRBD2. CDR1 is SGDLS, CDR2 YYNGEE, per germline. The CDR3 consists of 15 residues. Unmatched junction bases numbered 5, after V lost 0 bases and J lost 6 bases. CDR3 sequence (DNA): TGTGCCAGCAGCGTAGATGGGACTAGGTCAAACATTCAGTACTTC. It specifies CASSVDGTRSNIQYF.

The chain's CDR3 is CASSLGGADYEQYF. The CDR3 DNA reads as TGTGCCAGCAGCTTAGGCGGGGCAGACTACGAGCAGTACTTC. This chain links TRBV7-9 with TRBJ2-7; D is perhaps TRBD2 (6 bases). The CDR3 loop spans 14 amino acids. Germline CDR1 is SEHNR and CDR2 is FQNEAQ (reference sequence). V gave up 1 base and J gave up 3 bases, with 10 bases separating them.

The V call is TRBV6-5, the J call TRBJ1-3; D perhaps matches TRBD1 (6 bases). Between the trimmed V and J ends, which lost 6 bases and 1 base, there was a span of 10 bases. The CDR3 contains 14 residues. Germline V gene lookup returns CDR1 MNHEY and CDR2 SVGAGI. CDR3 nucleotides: TGTGCCAGCAGCAGGGGTTCTTCTGGAAACACCATATATTTT. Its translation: CASSRGSSGNTIYF.

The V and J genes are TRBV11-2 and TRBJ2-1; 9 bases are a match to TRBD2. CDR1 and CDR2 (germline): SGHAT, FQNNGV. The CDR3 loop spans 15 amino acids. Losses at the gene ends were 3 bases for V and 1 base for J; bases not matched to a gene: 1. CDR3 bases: TGTGCCAGCAGCTTCAGCGGGGGGTCCTACAATGAGCAGTTCTTC. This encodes CASSFSGGSYNEQFF.

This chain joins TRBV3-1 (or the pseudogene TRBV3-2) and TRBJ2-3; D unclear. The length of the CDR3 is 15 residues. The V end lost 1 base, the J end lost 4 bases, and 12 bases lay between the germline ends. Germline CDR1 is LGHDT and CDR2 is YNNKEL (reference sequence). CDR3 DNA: TGTGCCAGCAGCCAAGGTTTTAGTAGTGCAGATACGCAGTATTTT. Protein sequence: CASSQGFSSADTQYF.

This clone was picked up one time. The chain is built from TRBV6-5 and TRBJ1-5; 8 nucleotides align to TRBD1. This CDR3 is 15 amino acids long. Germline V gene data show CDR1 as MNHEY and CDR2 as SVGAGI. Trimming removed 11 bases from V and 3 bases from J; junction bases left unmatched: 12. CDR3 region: CAASPRQGFNQPQHF. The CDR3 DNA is TGTGCCGCGTCTCCGCGACAGGGGTTCAATCAGCCCCAGCATTTT.

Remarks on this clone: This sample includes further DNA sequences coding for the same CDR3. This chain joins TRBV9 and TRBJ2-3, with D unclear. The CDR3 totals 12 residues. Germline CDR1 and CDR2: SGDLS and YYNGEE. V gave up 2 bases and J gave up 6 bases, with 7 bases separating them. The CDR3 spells CASSVDSDTQYF. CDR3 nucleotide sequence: TGTGCCAGCAGCGTTGATAGTGATACGCAGTATTTT.

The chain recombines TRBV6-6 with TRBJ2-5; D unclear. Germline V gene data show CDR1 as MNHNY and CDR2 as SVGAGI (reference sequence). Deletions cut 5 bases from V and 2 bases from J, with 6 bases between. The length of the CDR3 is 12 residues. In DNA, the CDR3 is TGTGCCAGCAGTAAACAGCAAGAGACCCAGTACTTC. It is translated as CASSKQQETQYF.

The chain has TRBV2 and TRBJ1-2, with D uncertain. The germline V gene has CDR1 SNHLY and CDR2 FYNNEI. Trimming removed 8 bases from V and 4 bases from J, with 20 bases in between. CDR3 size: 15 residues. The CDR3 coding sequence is TGTGCCAGCGGGCAGATCGGATCCTCCCCCTATGGCTACACCTTC. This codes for CASGQIGSSPYGYTF.

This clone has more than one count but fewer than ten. Written as DNA, the CDR3 is TGTGCCAGCAGCGGGACACGCACCGGGGAGCTGTTTTTT. This sequence encodes CASSGTRTGELFF. The V and J genes are TRBV5-4 and TRBJ2-2, with a tentative D call TRBD1 (6 bases). Germline CDR1 SGHNT, CDR2 YYREEE (reference sequence). V was clipped by 4 bases and J by 4 bases, with 8 bases between them. The CDR3 is 13 amino acids.

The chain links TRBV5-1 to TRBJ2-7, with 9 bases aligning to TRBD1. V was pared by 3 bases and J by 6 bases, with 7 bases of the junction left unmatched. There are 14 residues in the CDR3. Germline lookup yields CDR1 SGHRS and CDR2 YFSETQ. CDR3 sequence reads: CASSWGQGDSEQYF. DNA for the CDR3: TGCGCCAGCAGCTGGGGACAGGGCGACTCCGAGCAGTACTTC.

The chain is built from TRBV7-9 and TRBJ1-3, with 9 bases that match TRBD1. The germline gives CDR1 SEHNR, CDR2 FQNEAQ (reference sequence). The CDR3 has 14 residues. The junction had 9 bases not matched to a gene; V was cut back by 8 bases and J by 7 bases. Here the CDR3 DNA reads TGTGCCAGCCCCGACCGGGACAGGGACAACACCATATATTTT. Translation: CASPDRDRDNTIYF. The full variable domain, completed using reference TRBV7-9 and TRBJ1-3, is DTGVSQNPRHKITKRGQNVTFRCDPISEHNRLYWYRQTLGQGPEFLTYFQNEAQLEKSRLLSDRFSAERPKGSFSTLEIQRTEQGDSAMYLCASPDRDRDNTIYFGEGSWLTVV.

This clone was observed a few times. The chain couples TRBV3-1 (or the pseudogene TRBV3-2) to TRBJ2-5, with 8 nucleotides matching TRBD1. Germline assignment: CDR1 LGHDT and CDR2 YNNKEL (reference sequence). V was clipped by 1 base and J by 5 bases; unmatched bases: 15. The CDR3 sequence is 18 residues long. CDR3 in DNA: TGTGCCAGCAGCCAAGTAGCCCCCCGGGACAGGAGCGGGGAGACCCAGTACTTC. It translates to CASSQVAPRDRSGETQYF.

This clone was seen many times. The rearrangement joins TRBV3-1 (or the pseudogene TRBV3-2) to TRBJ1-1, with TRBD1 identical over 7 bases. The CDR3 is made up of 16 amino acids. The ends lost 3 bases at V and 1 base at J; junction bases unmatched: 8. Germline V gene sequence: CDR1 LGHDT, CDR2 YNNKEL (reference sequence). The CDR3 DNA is TGTGCCAGCAGCCACACGGGACAGTGGGGGAACACTGAAGCTTTCTTT. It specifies CASSHTGQWGNTEAFF.